This T cell receptor (beta chain) was sequenced for a study of T cells in women clearing cervical HPV infection. Turning to the study itself: Controls were women whose single incident HPV16 infection cleared within 12 months without precancer or cancer.

Of note for this clone: The antigen is undetermined. The read ends 3 residues early relative to the CDR3; the germline J gene fills the gap.

Data came from immunoSEQ multiplex PCR; TCRdb stores just in-frame clones and leaves some out. The sample table sets out just over 20,000 clones. The V gene end was trimmed by 5 bases and the J gene end by 6 bases; junction bases not matched to a gene: 8. The CDR3 spans 15 residues. Overall study results and limits: Richness plus V gene abundances separated cases from controls with AUC approximately 0.78.

This TCR was recovered from a woman between 18 and 69 years old with a cervical HPV16 infection that either progressed to CIN3+ or cleared (not recorded which). The chain is built from TRBV12-3 or TRBV12-4 and TRBJ2-1, with 9 bases fitting TRBD1. The material sequenced was blood buffy coat. The CDR3 sequence: CASSRRDRDRNEQFF. The part of the CDR3 DNA that was read is TGTGCCAGCAGTCGCCGGGACAGGGATCGCAATGAG.